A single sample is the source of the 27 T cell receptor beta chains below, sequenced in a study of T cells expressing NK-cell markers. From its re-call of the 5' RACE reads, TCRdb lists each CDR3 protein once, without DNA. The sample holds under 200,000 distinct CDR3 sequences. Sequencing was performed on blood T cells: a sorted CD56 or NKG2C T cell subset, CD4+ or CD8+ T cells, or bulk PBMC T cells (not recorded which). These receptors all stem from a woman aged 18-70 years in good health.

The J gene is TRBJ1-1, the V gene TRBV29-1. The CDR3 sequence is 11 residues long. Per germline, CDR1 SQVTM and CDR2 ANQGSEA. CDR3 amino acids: CSVKGNTEAFF.

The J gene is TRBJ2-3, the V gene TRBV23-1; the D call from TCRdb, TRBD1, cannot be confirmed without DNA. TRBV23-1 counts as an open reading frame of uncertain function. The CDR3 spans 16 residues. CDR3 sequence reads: CASSHRRTGGTDTQYF.

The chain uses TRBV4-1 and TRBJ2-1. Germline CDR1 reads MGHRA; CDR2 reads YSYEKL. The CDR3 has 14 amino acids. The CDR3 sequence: CASSQWFRYNEQFF.

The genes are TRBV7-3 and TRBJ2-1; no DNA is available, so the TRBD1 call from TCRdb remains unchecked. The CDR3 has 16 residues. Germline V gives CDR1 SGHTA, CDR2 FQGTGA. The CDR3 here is CASSLGRRDRYNEQFF.

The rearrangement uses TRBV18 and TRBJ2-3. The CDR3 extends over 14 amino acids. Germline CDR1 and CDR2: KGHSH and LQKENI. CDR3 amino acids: CASSRLTDTDTQYF.

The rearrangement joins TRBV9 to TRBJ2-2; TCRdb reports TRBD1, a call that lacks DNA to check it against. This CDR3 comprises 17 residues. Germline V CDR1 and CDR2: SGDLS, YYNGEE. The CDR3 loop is CASSVEGRDRYTGELFF.

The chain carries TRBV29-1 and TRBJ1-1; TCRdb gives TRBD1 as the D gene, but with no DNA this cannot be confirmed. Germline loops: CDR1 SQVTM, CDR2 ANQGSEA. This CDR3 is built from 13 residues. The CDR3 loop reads CSANPGGDTEAFF.

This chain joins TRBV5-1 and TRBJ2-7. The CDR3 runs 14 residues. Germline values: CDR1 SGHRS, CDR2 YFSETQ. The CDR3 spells CASSLVPEAYEQYF. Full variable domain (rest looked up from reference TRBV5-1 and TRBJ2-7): KAGVTQTPRYLIKTRGQQVTLSCSPISGHRSVSWYQQTPGQGLQFLFEYFSETQRNKGNFPGRFSGRQFSNSRSEMNVSTLELGDSALYLCASSLVPEAYEQYFGPGTRLTVT.

The CDR3 here is CASASYTGTQYF. The V call is TRBV7-3, the J call TRBJ2-5; lacking DNA, the TRBD1 call made by TCRdb goes unchecked. Germline CDR1 reads SGHTA; CDR2 reads FQGTGA. The CDR3 runs to 12 residues.

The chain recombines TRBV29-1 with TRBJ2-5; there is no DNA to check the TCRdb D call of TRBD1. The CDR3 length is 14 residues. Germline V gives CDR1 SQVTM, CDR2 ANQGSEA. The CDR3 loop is CSVERGGVGETQYF.

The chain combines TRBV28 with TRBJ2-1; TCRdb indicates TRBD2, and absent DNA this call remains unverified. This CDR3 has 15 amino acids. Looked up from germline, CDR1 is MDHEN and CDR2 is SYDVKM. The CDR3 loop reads CASSLAGVLYNEQFF. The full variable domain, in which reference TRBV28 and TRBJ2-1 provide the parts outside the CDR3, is DVKVTQSSRYLVKRTGEKVFLECVQDMDHENMFWYRQDPGLGLRLIYFSYDVKMKEKGDIPEGYSVSREKKERFSLILESASTNQTSMYLCASSLAGVLYNEQFFGPGTRLTVL.

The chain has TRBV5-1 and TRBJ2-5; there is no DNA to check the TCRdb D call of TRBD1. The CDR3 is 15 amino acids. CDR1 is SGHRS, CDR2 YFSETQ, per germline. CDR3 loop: CASSPTRGNGETQYF.

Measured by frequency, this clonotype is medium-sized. CDR3 sequence reads: CAGQANSGNTIYF. The chain carries TRBV12-3 or TRBV12-4 and TRBJ1-3; the D gene TCRdb calls, TRBD1, cannot be checked with no DNA. The CDR3 covers 13 residues.

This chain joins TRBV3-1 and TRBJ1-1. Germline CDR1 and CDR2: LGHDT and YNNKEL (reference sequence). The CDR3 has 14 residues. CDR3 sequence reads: CASSQTLPNTEAFF.

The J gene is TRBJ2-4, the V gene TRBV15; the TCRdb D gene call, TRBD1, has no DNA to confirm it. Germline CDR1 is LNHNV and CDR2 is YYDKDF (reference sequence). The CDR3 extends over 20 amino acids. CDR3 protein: CATSRGIRQASAGTKNIQYF.

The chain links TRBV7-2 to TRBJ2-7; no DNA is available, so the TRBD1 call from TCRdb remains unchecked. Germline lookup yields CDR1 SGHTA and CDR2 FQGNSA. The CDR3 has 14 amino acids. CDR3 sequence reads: CASGGGRSSYEQYF.

The CDR3 sequence: CASSPRGSVPSGANVLTF. This chain uses TRBV7-3 with TRBJ2-6; the D call from TCRdb, TRBD2, cannot be confirmed without DNA. The CDR3 is made up of 18 amino acids. CDR1 is SGHTA and CDR2 is FQGTGA in the germline V gene.

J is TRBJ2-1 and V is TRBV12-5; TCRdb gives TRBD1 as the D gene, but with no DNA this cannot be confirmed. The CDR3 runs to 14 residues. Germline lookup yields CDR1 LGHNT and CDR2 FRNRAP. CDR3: CASGLPGTGNEQFF.

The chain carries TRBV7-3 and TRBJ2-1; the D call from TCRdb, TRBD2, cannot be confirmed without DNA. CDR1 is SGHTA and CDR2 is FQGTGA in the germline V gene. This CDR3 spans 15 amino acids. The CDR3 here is CASSASSGPGDEQFF.

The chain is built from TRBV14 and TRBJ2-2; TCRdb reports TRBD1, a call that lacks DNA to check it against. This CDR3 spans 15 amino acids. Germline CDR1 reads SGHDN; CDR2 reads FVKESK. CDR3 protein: CASSQGSREGGELFF.

CDR3 loop: CASSTLGGLTYNEQFF. V usage is TRBV7-2 and J usage is TRBJ2-1; TCRdb returns TRBD2, unconfirmable since there is no DNA. The V gene's germline CDR1 is SGHTA and CDR2 FQGNSA. The CDR3 consists of 16 residues.

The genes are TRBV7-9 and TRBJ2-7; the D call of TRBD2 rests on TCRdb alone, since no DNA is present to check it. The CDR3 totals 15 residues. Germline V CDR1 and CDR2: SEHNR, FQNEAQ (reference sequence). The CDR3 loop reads CASTVGTSGPYEQYF.

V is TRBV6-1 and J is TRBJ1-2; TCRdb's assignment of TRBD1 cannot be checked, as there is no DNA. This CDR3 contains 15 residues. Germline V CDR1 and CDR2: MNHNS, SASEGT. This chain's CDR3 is CASFQGQGSLEGYTF.

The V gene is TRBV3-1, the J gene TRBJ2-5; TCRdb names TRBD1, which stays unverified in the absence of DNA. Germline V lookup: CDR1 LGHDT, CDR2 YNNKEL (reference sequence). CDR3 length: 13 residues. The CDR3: CASSLAPEGTQYF.

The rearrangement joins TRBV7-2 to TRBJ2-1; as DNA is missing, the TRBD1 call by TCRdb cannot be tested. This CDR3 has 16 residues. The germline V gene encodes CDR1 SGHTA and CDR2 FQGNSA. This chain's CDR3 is CASSLAGGRSYNEQFF.

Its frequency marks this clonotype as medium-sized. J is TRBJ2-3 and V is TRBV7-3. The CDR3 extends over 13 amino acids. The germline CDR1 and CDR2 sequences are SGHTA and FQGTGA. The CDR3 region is CASSLKRGDTQYF.

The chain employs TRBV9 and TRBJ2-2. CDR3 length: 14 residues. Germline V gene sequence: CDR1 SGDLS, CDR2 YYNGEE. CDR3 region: CATAQDPNTGELFF.